The rows below give T cell receptor beta chains drawn from one sample of a study of cytomegalovirus exposure and HLA in healthy donors. Assay: immunoSEQ multiplex PCR; the TCRdb copy retains only in-frame clones and omits some. The sample has about 160,000 clones; roughly 80% are singletons. Sequenced input: PBMCs. Receptors were obtained from a man in his fifties or sixties in good health and CMV-seropositive. The CDR3 runs from the conserved cysteine through the conserved F or W. Each record gives: V gene, clone size, D gene, J gene, CDR3 protein, CDR3 DNA. D genes are given only for firm matches. The listing skips clone size in some rows; elsewhere it reads once, few, many or a size class.

>TRBV5-4|NA|TRBD2|TRBJ2-1
CASSWTRSYNEQFF
TGTGCCAGCAGCTGGACTAGATCCTACAATGAGCAGTTCTTC
>TRBV7-9|NA|TRBD1|TRBJ2-7
CASSDARDRGYEQYF
TGTGCCAGCAGCGACGCACGGGACAGGGGTTACGAGCAGTACTTC
>TRBV10-3|NA|NA|TRBJ2-1
CAISGGSYNEQFF
TGTGCCATCAGTGGCGGCTCCTACAATGAGCAGTTCTTC
>TRBV28|NA|NA|TRBJ1-2
CAGSPAGDYGYTF
TGTGCCGGAAGTCCGGCAGGGGACTATGGCTACACCTTC
>TRBV11-2|NA|TRBD1|TRBJ1-4
CASSETGYTNEKLFF
TGTGCCAGCAGCGAGACAGGGTACACTAATGAAAAACTGTTTTTT
>TRBV2|NA|NA|TRBJ2-3
CASKRTVSGDTQYF
TGTGCCAGCAAAAGGACAGTATCTGGGGATACGCAGTATTTT
>TRBV5-6|few|TRBD1|TRBJ2-5
CASSETGDQETQYF
TGTGCCAGCAGTGAAACAGGGGACCAAGAGACCCAGTACTTC
>TRBV10-3|NA|NA|TRBJ2-3
CAIGTGGTDTQYF
TGTGCCATCGGGACTGGAGGCACAGATACGCAGTATTTT
>TRBV5-6|NA|NA|TRBJ1-2
CASSLGTVGGYTF
TGTGCCAGCAGCTTGGGGACAGTGGGTGGCTACACCTTC
>TRBV19|few|NA|TRBJ1-1
CASSYREVNTEAFF
TGTGCCAGTAGTTATCGGGAGGTGAACACTGAAGCTTTCTTT
>TRBV5-1|NA|NA|TRBJ1-2
CASNPGQNYGYTF
TGCGCCAGCAACCCCGGACAGAACTATGGCTACACCTTC
>TRBV4-1|NA|NA|TRBJ1-5
CASSQELGGGNQPQHF
TGCGCCAGCAGCCAAGAACTGGGAGGAGGCAATCAGCCCCAGCATTTT
>TRBV27|NA|NA|TRBJ1-5
CASSLASGLRNQPQHF
TGTGCCAGCAGTTTGGCGTCAGGGCTCCGAAATCAGCCCCAGCATTTT
>TRBV11-3|NA|TRBD2|TRBJ2-1
CASSSPKLAGEYNEQFF
TGTGCCAGCAGCTCCCCGAAACTAGCGGGGGAGTACAATGAGCAGTTCTTC
>TRBV7-2|few|NA|TRBJ2-5
CASSFKETQYF
TGTGCCAGCAGCTTTAAAGAGACCCAGTACTTC
>TRBV30|NA|TRBD1|TRBJ2-5
CAWGQGAMETQYF
TGTGCCTGGGGACAGGGGGCGATGGAGACCCAGTACTTC
>TRBV2|NA|NA|TRBJ2-7
CASSEGPRRLLYEQYF
TGTGCCAGCAGTGAAGGGCCCCGGAGGCTTCTCTACGAGCAGTACTTC
>TRBV11-2|NA|NA|TRBJ1-6
CASSLVRGQAPLHF
TGTGCCAGCAGCTTAGTACGTGGGCAAGCACCCCTCCACTTT
>TRBV4-3|few|NA|TRBJ2-3
CASSQDLAGGMTSTDTQYF
TGCGCCAGCAGCCAAGATTTGGCAGGGGGGATGACTAGCACAGATACGCAGTATTTT
>TRBV18|NA|TRBD1|TRBJ2-3
CASSPSRTGAIDTQYF
TGTGCCAGCTCACCGTCCCGGACAGGGGCCATAGATACGCAGTATTTT
>TRBV30|NA|TRBD1|TRBJ2-7
CAWGDRAYEQYF
TGTGCCTGGGGAGACAGGGCCTACGAGCAGTACTTC
>TRBV9|NA|TRBD1|TRBJ1-4
CASSAGGTVATNEKLFF
TGTGCCAGCAGCGCGGGCGGGACAGTCGCAACTAATGAAAAACTGTTTTTT
>TRBV27|NA|TRBD1|TRBJ2-7
CASSLSRTGVEQYF
TGTGCCAGCAGTTTATCGCGGACAGGGGTCGAGCAGTACTTC
>TRBV2|NA|NA|TRBJ1-1
CASLLNLEAFF
TGTGCCAGTCTATTAAATTTGGAAGCTTTCTTT
>TRBV6-1|few|NA|TRBJ1-2
CASSVENGGYGYTF
TGTGCCAGCAGTGTGGAGAACGGCGGATATGGCTACACCTTC
>TRBV30|NA|NA|TRBJ2-3
CAWSVLSAGDTQYF
TGTGCCTGGAGTGTATTATCTGCGGGAGATACGCAGTATTTT
>TRBV7-9|few|NA|TRBJ1-2
CASSLATGPNNYGYTF
TGTGCCAGCAGCTTAGCCACAGGGCCCAATAACTATGGCTACACCTTC
>TRBV27|NA|NA|TRBJ1-2
CASSPRDSGRGGGYTF
TGTGCCAGCAGCCCTCGGGACTCCGGGCGAGGCGGCGGCTACACCTTC
>TRBV4-1|NA|TRBD1|TRBJ1-2
CASSQDRGDRGRGYTF
TGCGCCAGCAGCCAAGACCGCGGAGACAGGGGTCGGGGCTACACCTTC
>TRBV11-2|NA|NA|TRBJ2-1
CASSTVYNEQFF
TGTGCCAGCAGCACAGTCTACAATGAGCAGTTCTTC